Detailed here is one TCR beta chain. Germline assignment: CDR1 MNHEY and CDR2 SVGAGI. This CDR3 spans 14 amino acids. The V segment lost 4 bases and the J segment 7 bases; nucleotides outside the gene matches: 9. These data belong to a study of T cell changes during pregnancy in multiple sclerosis. The protocol was immunoSEQ multiplex PCR, while the TCRdb copy is restricted to in-frame clones and leaves out a portion. This table has 60,000 to 75,000 clones, about 90% appearing once. The chain carries TRBV6-5 and TRBJ2-7; TRBD2 matches 8 bases. This TCR came from a female donor with multiple sclerosis, enrolled in a pregnancy study. This specimen was peripheral blood, taken after pregnancy. CDR3 loop: CASSSSGRKGEQYF. CDR3 nucleotide sequence: TGTGCCAGCAGTTCCAGCGGGAGAAAGGGGGAGCAGTACTTC.